This T cell receptor (beta chain) is drawn from a study of cytomegalovirus exposure and HLA in healthy donors (TCRdb year 2017). With respect to the entire study: In an earlier analysis of 587 of the donors, around 300 Gb of sequence data and approximately 120 million unique TCR beta sequences from 150 million to 200 million T cells were reported. An early release that covered about 640 HLA-typed donors contained approximately 300 gigabases of sequencing data and 80 million or so unique TCR sequences. Of the roughly 400 genotyped donors, approximately 81% were placed in the genetic ancestry cluster associated with self-reported Caucasian donors. The study aimed to test whether signatures of past pathogen exposure could be identified by cataloging public T cell receptors. The T cell repertoires of several hundred subjects were profiled by immunosequencing and related to cytomegalovirus serostatus. In addition to the first cohort of 666 subjects, a separate validation cohort of about 120 different subjects was used. The study combined high-throughput TCR immunosequencing, statistical association of individual TCRs with disease status, and machine learning to predict cytomegalovirus infection status. To study patterns of TCR occurrence, a later analysis re-analyzed previously published TCR beta repertoires from 700 or so donors and added high-resolution HLA genotyping. In the later analysis, no new phenotypic data were used to find candidate immune exposures; instead, reliance was placed on TCR beta sequences and their occurrence across donors. An earlier analysis of approximately 500 of the donors applied high-throughput TCR beta sequencing to assess whether each TCR beta V gene segment acted as functional or pseudogenic. Donor age, sex, ethnicity and CMV serostatus were compiled together with the repertoire data. In a later genetic analysis, genome-wide SNP genotypes for about 55% of the roughly 670 donors were used, and that subset was treated as a discovery cohort. Every repertoire in the discovery cohort had been generated on one and the same sequencing platform. Both class I and class II loci were covered by HLA typing, at four-digit resolution. Typing coverage varied by locus: 629-630 donors for A, B, C, DRB1 and DQB1; around 560 for DQA1; 600 to 610 for DPA1; roughly 470 for DPB1. A handful of DR-DQ haplotypes were handled as single units for association and clustering because linkage in the cohort was strong. Across roughly 420 genotyped donors of the cohort, an average of about 250,000 unique TCR beta nucleotide sequences per donor were sequenced, and approximately 19% of those sequences were non-productive.

The cohort comprised more than 550 healthy bone marrow donors. All cohort members were sampled while nominally healthy, although unrecorded immune exposures were likely present. The donor tested CMV seronegative, placing the donor among the 350 or so seronegative members of the cohort. Every donor gave a peripheral blood sample, and the peripheral blood mononuclear cells from that sample were used for TCR beta sequencing. Genomic DNA was extracted from the blood cell samples with the Qiagen DNeasy Blood Extraction Kit. The germline V gene (reference sequence) specifies LNHDA as CDR1 and SQIVND as CDR2. Measured from the cysteine to the phenylalanine, the CDR3 is 13 residues long. Only the CDR3 DNA is retained, 39 bases long and in frame from the first base. Germline trimming amounts to 8 bases on V and 0 bases on J, with 1 as the count of junction bases outside the gene matches. Overall study outcomes, separate from this receptor: Broadly in line with IMGT annotations, most TCR beta V segments showed up in productive rearrangements about 87% or about 30% of the time in an earlier analysis of about 500 of the donors. The authors suggested that the approach could potentially be generalized to other disease states and immunological phenotypes. Because counts were too low, about 15 rarely observed V segments, including chromosome 9 orphons, were left out of the earlier analysis of 587 of the donors. A total of some 180 TCR beta chains were listed by the study as associated with cytomegalovirus. Cytomegalovirus status was reported to be diagnosed by the classifier with high specificity and sensitivity in both the original and validation cohorts. The cohort was sequenced for TCR beta chains only, and without alpha or paired-chain data the features that could be detected were limited. Linkage disequilibrium might explain the correlated functional status among segregating V segments, but an unknown experimental factor could not be excluded. A later analysis found that most CMV-associated TCR beta chains appeared HLA-restricted, with HLA associations seemingly driven largely by CMV exposure. The sequencing pipeline was judged likely to have produced a cluster of highly shared sequence variants as a technical artifact. Some IMGT-functional V segments, including TRBV6-2 and TRBV6-3, could not be distinguished by the 87-base-pair reads and were therefore excluded. In a later analysis, TCR association rates were found to vary across HLA loci, with the most associated TCRs seen for DRB1 alleles and the fewest for HLA-C alleles. According to a later genetic analysis, donors in an Asian-associated ancestry cluster had fewer N-insertions in productive TCRs than the approximately 690-donor mean. Immune exposure information for the cohort was limited to CMV serostatus. When HLA alleles, especially DR and DQ, strongly co-occurred, TCR associations were difficult to assign to individual alleles. While some public TCRs were present in many individuals, most TCR sequences turned up only very rarely across donors. The presence/absence analyses assumed that sequencing depth was roughly uniform across donors, and that assumption may not be true. In vitro tests confirmed that a few of the cytomegalovirus-associated TCR beta chains recognize cytomegalovirus antigens. An association between a missense DCLRE1C variant and V-gene and J-gene trimming of TCR beta chains was found in a later genetic analysis and replicated in an independent cohort. According to a later analysis, parvovirus B19, influenza, CMV and Epstein-Barr virus appeared linked to several top co-occurrence clusters. Because HLA typing was missing for some donors at each locus, association tests included only the typed subset. A later analysis associated about 16,000 TCR beta sequences with specific HLA alleles at a false discovery rate of 0.05. A further reported finding was that TCR beta sequences accurately predicted the HLA-A and HLA-B alleles for most subjects in the first cohort. In a later analysis, HLA-associated TCR beta chains showed more clonal expansion and lower generation probabilities than non-associated chains that were equally common.

As regards this clone: Its antigen specificity is not known.

Receptor libraries were prepared by the immunoSEQ multiplex PCR assay. For the multiplex PCR, a mixture combining 60 forward primers for TCR Vbeta segments and 13 reverse primers for TCR Jbeta segments was used. The CDR3 region of rearranged TCR beta genes was amplified from genomic DNA with a multiplex PCR assay. On the Illumina HiSeq System, the amplified TCR beta libraries were sequenced as 87-base-pair reads. Per the original workflow: In a later analysis, 80 million or so unique TCR beta chains were counted across the 666 repertoires, and approximately 9.9 million of these chains were shared by at least two donors. A nearest-neighbor algorithm error-corrected the raw reads and collapsed the reads into unique sequences, merging closely related sequences to remove PCR and sequencing errors. V, D and J gene segments were assigned by aligning CDR3 sequences to IMGT reference sequences. For a sequence to be retained, a match of at least six nucleotides was required to both a V gene segment and a J gene segment. A rearrangement counted as productive if the CDR3 had no stop codons and remained in frame with V and J, and every other rearrangement counted as non-productive. CDR3 was defined by IMGT convention, running from the second conserved V-encoded cysteine to the conserved J-encoded phenylalanine. In an earlier analysis of around 600 of the donors, sequences lacking an unambiguous match to a single V gene segment were excluded. An earlier analysis of a few hundred of the donors classified V segments as functional when productive rearrangements were above 56.7% and as segregating when the standard deviation between donors was above 5%. A statistical classification framework was developed to diagnose cytomegalovirus status using the catalog of TCR beta chain sequences. V and J gene assignment, in a later analysis, came from comparing TCR nucleotide sequences with IMGT/GENE-DB human TR gene sequences. A later analysis assigned CDR3 sequences and most-parsimonious VDJ recombination scenarios with the TCRdist pipeline. In a later analysis, each TCR beta chain was defined by its CDR3 amino acid sequence together with its V-gene family, and reads lacking a unique V-gene family were excluded. As a way to deal with suspected cross-contamination and a sequencing artifact, a later analysis dropped nearly 600 nucleotide sequences that were highly shared and had low generation probability. A later analysis calculated a clonal expansion index for each public chain from normalized within-repertoire ranks of inferred template counts. In a later analysis, generation probabilities were computed with a VDJ recombination model fitted to out-of-frame rearrangements, and the resulting probabilities were checked against IGoR. In a later analysis, hypergeometric tests were used to score TCR-TCR, TCR-HLA and TCR-CMV co-occurrence, with a repertoire-size bias correction applied to TCR pairs. In a later analysis, false discovery rates were estimated by permuting HLA or CMV assignments 20 times. In a later analysis, co-occurring TCRs were grouped using DBSCAN, with TCRdist sequence similarity added in when clustering inside HLA-allele-positive subsets. For co-occurrence clustering, repertoires with fewer than 30,000 or more than 120,000 public chains were excluded, along with five repertoires with anomalous nucleotide sharing. TCRdb stores this immuneACCESS table with in-frame sequences only. Part of the clones is absent; in the studies checked, under half of the shortfall reflects unresolved V genes, and no reason is known for the rest. That table is the source of V, J and clone size, and D and trimming were worked out from the DNA. This sample's listing comprises some 130,000 clones. The ten largest account for less than 2% of the sample.

This sequence uses TRBV19 and TRBJ2-7; TRBD1 matches 10 bases in the middle. The sequenced material came from PBMCs. The TCR originated in a young man in good health and CMV-seronegative. The CDR3 protein sequence reads: CASRTGGSYEQYF. The nucleotide sequence reads as follows: TGTGCCAGTCGGACAGGGGGCTCCTACGAGCAGTACTTC.